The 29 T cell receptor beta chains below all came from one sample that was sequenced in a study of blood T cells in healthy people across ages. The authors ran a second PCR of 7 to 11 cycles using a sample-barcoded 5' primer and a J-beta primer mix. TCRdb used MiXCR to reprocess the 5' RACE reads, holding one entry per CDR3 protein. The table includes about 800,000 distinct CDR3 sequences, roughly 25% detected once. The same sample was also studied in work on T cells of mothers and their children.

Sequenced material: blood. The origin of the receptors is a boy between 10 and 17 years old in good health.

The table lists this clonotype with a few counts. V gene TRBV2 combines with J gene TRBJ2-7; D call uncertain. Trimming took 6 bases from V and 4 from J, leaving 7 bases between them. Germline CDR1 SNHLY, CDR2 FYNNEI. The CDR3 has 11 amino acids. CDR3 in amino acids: CASRALYEQYF. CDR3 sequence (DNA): TGTGCCAGCAGGGCCCTGTACGAGCAGTACTTC.

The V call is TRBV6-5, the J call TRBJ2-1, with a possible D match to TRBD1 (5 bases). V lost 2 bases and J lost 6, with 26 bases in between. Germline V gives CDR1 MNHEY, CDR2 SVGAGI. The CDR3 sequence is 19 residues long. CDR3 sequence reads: CASSYRGQGTLSSANEQFF. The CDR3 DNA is TGTGCCAGCAGTTACAGAGGCCAGGGAACCCTAAGCTCTGCCAATGAGCAGTTCTTC.

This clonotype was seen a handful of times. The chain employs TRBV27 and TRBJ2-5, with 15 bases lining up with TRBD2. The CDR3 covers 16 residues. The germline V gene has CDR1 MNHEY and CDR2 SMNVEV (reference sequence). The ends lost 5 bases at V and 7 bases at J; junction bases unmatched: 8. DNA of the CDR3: TGTGCCAGCAGTCCCCGGACTAGCGGGGGGGCAGCGACCCAGTACTTC. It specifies CASSPRTSGGAATQYF.

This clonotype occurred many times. This CDR3 is CASSLNGETQYF. DNA for the CDR3: TGTGCCAGCAGCTTGAATGGCGAGACCCAGTACTTC. The V and J genes are TRBV7-9 and TRBJ2-5; D remains unclear. This CDR3 region has 12 residues. Germline CDR1 SEHNR, CDR2 FQNEAQ (reference sequence). V shed 3 bases and J shed 5 bases, with 7 bases lying between them.

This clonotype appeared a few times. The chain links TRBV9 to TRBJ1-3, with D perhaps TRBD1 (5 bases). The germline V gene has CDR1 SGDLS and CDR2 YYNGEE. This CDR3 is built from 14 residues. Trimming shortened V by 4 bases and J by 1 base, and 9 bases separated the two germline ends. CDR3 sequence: CASSPEGSGNTIYF. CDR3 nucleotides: TGTGCCAGCAGCCCCGAGGGGTCTGGAAACACCATATATTTT.

CDR3 nucleotides: TGTGCCAGCAGCTCAGAAGGACAGGGCCCAGATACGCAGTATTTT. Amino acids: CASSSEGQGPDTQYF. This chain links TRBV9 with TRBJ2-3, with 8 bases fitting TRBD1. Losses at the gene ends were 4 bases for V and 4 bases for J; bases not matched to a gene: 8. CDR1 and CDR2 from the germline V gene are SGDLS and YYNGEE. The CDR3 is 15 amino acids.

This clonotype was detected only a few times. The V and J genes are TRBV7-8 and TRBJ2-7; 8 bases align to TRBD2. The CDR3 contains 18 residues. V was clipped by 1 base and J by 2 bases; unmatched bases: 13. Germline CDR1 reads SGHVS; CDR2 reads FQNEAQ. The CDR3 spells CASSLEVNRLAGAYEQYF. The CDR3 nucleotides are TGTGCCAGCAGCTTAGAAGTAAACCGGCTAGCGGGTGCCTACGAGCAGTACTTC.

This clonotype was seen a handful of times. The CDR3: CASSYSSPRDLSGANVLTF. The CDR3 DNA is TGTGCCAGCAGTTACTCGTCCCCCAGGGATCTCTCTGGGGCCAACGTCCTGACTTTC. The rearrangement joins TRBV6-2 or TRBV6-3 to TRBJ2-6; a possible D gene is TRBD1 (5 bases). V lost 0 bases to trimming and J lost 0 bases, with 15 bases between them. The CDR3 sequence is 19 residues long. The germline V gene has CDR1 MNHEY and CDR2 SVGEGT.

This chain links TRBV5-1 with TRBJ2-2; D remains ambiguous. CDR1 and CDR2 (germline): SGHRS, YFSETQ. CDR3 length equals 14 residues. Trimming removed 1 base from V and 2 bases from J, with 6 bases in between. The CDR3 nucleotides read TGCGCCAGCAGCTTGCCGGGCAACACCGGGGAGCTGTTTTTT. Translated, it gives CASSLPGNTGELFF.

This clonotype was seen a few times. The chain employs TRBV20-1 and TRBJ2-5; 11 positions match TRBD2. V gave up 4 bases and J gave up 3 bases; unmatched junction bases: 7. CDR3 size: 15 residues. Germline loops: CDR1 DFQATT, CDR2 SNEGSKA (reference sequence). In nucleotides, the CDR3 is TGCAGTGCTAAAAACCAACTAGCGGGAGAAGAGACCCAGTACTTC. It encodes CSAKNQLAGEETQYF.

This CDR3 reads CSVAFIPGQPNTGELFF. CDR3 DNA: TGCAGCGTTGCGTTTATCCCGGGACAGCCGAACACCGGGGAGCTGTTTTTT. The chain is built from TRBV29-1 and TRBJ2-2; TRBD1 aligns across 7 bases. Trimming removed 4 bases from V and 0 bases from J; junction bases left unmatched: 11. The CDR3 spans 17 residues. Germline CDR1 is SQVTM and CDR2 is ANQGSEA.

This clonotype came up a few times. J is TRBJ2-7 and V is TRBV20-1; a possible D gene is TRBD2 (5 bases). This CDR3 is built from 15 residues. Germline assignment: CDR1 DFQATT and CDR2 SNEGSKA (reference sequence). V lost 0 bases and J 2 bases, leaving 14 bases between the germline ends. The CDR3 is CSARDPSRAAYEQYF. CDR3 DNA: TGCAGTGCTAGAGATCCGTCGCGGGCGGCCTACGAGCAGTACTTC.

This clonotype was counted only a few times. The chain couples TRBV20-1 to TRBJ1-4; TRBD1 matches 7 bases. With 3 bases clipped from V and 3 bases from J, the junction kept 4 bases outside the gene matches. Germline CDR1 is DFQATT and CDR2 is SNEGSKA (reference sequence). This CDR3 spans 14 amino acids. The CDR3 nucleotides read TGCAGTGCTAGTGAGGGGGCAGCTAATGAAAAACTGTTTTTT. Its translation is CSASEGAANEKLFF.

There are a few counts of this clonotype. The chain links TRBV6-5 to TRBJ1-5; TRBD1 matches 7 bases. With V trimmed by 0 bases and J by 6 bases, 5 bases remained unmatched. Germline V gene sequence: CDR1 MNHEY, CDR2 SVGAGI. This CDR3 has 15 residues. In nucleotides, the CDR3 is TGTGCCAGCAGTTACTCCCGACAGGGAGGTCAGCCCCAGCATTTT. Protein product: CASSYSRQGGQPQHF.

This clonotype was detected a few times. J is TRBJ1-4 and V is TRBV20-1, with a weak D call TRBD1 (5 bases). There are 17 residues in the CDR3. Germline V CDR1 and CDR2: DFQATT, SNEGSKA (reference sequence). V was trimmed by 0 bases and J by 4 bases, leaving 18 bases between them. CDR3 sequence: CSARDRMTGTRNEKLFF. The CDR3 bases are TGCAGTGCTAGAGATCGGATGACGGGGACCCGTAATGAAAAACTGTTTTTT.

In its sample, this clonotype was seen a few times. CDR3 amino acids: CASSPRDTSYEQYF. The CDR3 bases are TGTGCCAGCAGCCCCCGGGACACGTCCTACGAGCAGTACTTC. V usage is TRBV7-2 and J usage is TRBJ2-7; weak D call: TRBD1 (6 bases). The CDR3 loop spans 14 amino acids. Trimming cost V 5 bases and J 1 base, with 12 bases left between them. Germline CDR1 is SGHTA and CDR2 is FQGNSA.

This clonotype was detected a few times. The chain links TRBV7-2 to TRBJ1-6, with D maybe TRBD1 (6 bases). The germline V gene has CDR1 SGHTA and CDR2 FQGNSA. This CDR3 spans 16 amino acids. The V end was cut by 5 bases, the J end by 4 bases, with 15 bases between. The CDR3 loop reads CASSPDSTLYNSPLHF. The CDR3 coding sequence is TGTGCCAGCAGCCCGGACAGTACTCTATATAATTCACCCCTCCACTTT.

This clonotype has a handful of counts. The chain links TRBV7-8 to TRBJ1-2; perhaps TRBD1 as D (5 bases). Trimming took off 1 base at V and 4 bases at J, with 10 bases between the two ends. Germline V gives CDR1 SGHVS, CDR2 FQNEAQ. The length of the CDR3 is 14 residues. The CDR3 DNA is TGTGCCAGCAGCTTAGTACCGGGGGGCTATGGCTACACCTTC. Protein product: CASSLVPGGYGYTF.

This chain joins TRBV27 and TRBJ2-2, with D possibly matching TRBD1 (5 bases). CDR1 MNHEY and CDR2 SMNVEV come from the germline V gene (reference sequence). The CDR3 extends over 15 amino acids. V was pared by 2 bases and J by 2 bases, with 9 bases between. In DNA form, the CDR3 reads TGTGCCAGCAGTTTAACCAGGGCCAACACCGGGGAGCTGTTTTTT. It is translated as CASSLTRANTGELFF.

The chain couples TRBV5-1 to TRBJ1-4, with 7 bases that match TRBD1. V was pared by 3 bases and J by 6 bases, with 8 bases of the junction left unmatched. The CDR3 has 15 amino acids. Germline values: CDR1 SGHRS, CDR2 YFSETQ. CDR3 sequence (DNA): TGCGCCAGCAGCTGGGGACAGCTTGTCGATGAAAAACTGTTTTTT. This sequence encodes CASSWGQLVDEKLFF. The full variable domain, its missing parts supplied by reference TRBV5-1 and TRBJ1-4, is KAGVTQTPRYLIKTRGQQVTLSCSPISGHRSVSWYQQTPGQGLQFLFEYFSETQRNKGNFPGRFSGRQFSNSRSEMNVSTLELGDSALYLCASSWGQLVDEKLFFGSGTQLSVL.

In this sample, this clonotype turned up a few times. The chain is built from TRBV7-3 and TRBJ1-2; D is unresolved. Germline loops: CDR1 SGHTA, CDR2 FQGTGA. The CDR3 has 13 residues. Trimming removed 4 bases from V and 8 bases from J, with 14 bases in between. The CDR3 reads CASSYPDGEGYTF. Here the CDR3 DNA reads TGTGCCAGCAGCTATCCTGATGGGGAGGGCTACACCTTC.

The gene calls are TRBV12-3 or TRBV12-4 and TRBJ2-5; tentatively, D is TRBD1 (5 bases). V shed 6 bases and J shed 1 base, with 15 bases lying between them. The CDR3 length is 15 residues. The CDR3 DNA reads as TGTGCCAGCAGCCCGATGGGGCAGCTCCAAGAGACCCAGTACTTC. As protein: CASSPMGQLQETQYF.

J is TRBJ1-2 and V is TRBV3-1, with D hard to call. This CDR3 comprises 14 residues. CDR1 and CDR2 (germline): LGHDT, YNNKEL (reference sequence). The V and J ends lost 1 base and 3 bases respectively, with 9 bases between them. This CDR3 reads CASSQGSRDYGYTF. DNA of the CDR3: TGTGCCAGCAGCCAAGGGTCCCGGGACTATGGCTACACCTTC.

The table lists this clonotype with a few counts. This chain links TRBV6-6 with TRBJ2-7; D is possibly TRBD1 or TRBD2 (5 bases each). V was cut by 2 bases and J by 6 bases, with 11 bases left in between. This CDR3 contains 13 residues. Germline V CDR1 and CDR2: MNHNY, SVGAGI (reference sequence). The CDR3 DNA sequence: TGTGCCAGCAGTTACCCCGCTGGGGGCGAGCAGTACTTC. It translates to CASSYPAGGEQYF.

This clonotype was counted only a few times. CDR3 nucleotides: TGCAGCGTTGTATCAACGGGCACTGAAGCTTTCTTT. Translated: CSVVSTGTEAFF. This chain connects TRBV29-1 to TRBJ1-1, with D unresolved. In germline, CDR1 is SQVTM, CDR2 ANQGSEA. The CDR3 runs to 12 residues. V was shortened by 4 bases and J by 4 bases, with 10 bases between the two germline ends.

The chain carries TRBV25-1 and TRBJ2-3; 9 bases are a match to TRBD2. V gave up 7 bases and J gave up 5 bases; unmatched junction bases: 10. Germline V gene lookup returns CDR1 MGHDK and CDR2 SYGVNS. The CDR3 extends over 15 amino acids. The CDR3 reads CASTSSGGGRDTQYF. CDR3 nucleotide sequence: TGTGCCAGCACCAGTAGCGGGGGCGGGAGAGATACGCAGTATTTT.

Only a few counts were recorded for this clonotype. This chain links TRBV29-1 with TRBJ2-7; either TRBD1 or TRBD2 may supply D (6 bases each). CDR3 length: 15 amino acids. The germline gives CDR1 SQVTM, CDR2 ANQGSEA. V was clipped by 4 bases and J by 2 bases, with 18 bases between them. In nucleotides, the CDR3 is TGCAGCGTTGGAAGGGACGGGGGCTTGGCCTACGAGCAGTACTTC. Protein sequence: CSVGRDGGLAYEQYF.

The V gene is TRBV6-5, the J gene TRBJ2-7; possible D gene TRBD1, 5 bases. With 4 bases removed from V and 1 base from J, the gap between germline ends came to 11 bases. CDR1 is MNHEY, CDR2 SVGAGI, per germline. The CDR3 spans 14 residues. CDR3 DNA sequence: TGTGCCAGCAGTTCCCAGCAGGGTTCCTACGAGCAGTACTTC. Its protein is CASSSQQGSYEQYF.

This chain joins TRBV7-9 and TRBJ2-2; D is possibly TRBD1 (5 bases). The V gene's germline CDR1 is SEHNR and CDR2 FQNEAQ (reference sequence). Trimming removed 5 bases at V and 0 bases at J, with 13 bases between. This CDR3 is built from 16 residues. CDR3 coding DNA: TGTGCCAGCAGCCAACCGACAGCCTCGAACACCGGGGAGCTGTTTTTT. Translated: CASSQPTASNTGELFF. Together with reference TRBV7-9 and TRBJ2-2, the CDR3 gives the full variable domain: DTGVSQNPRHKITKRGQNVTFRCDPISEHNRLYWYRQTLGQGPEFLTYFQNEAQLEKSRLLSDRFSAERPKGSFSTLEIQRTEQGDSAMYLCASSQPTASNTGELFFGEGSRLTVL.